These 5 T cell receptor beta chains were sequenced from one sample in a study of shared clonotypes between healthy human individuals. Libraries were prepared by immunoSEQ multiplex PCR; TCRdb keeps only in-frame clonotypes and omits some of them. The table records about 1 million clones, more than 65% of them present only once. Input material: memory CD4+ T cells sorted from blood. Subset in this sample: CD45RA-negative fraction. These receptor sequences come from a man aged 18 to 29 in good health.

CDR3 amino acids: CASSLNGYGYTF. In DNA form, the CDR3 reads TGTGCCAGCAGCTTGAACGGGTATGGCTACACCTTC. The chain joins TRBV5-6 to TRBJ1-2; D is unclear. Germline loops: CDR1 SGHDT, CDR2 YYEEEE. V shed 1 base and J shed 5 bases, with 6 bases lying between them. The CDR3 is 12 residues long.

This clone appeared many times. The same CDR3 also results from other DNA sequences found in this sample. The V and J genes are TRBV2 and TRBJ2-5; a weak D match, TRBD1 (6 bases). V was pared by 4 bases and J by 5 bases, with 11 bases between. The CDR3 has 13 residues. In germline, CDR1 is SNHLY, CDR2 FYNNEI. CDR3 sequence (DNA): TGTGCCAGCAGTGGAGGGCAGGGGGAGACCCAGTACTTC. This codes for CASSGGQGETQYF.

This clone has only a few counts. The V call is TRBV6-5, the J call TRBJ1-1, with a possible D match to TRBD1 (6 bases). The CDR3 loop spans 12 amino acids. Germline V lookup: CDR1 MNHEY, CDR2 SVGAGI. Trimming took 8 bases from V and 0 from J, leaving 7 bases between them. CDR3 bases: TGTGCCAGCGGACAGATGAACACTGAAGCTTTCTTT. Protein sequence: CASGQMNTEAFF.

V gene TRBV2 combines with J gene TRBJ2-7, with a weak D call TRBD2 (6 bases). The CDR3 consists of 14 residues. The V gene lost 9 bases and the J gene lost 3 bases, with 18 bases spanning the gap. In germline, CDR1 is SNHLY, CDR2 FYNNEI. In DNA, the CDR3 is TGTGCCAGTATTTCCGGGACGGGGGACTACGAGCAGTACTTC. Protein product: CASISGTGDYEQYF.

The chain carries TRBV6-1 and TRBJ2-7, with D perhaps given as TRBD1 or TRBD2 (5 bases each). The germline V gene encodes CDR1 MNHNS and CDR2 SASEGT. V was cut by 1 base and J by 6 bases, with 19 bases left in between. This CDR3 is 16 amino acids long. The CDR3 loop reads CASSEEGTGSFLEQYF. The DNA for the CDR3 is TGTGCCAGCAGTGAAGAGGGGACGGGGTCTTTTCTCGAGCAGTACTTC.